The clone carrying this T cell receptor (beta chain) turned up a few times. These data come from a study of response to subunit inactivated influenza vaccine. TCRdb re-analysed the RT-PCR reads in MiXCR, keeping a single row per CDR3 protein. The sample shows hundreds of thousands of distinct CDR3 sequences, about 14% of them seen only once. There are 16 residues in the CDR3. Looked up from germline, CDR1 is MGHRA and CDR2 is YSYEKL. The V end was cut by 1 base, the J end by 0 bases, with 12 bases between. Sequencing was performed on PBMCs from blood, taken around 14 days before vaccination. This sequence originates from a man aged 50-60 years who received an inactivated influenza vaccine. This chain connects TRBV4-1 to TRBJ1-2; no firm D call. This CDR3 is CASSQGRGGANYGYTF. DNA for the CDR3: TGCGCCAGCAGCCAAGGTCGAGGCGGAGCTAACTATGGCTACACCTTC.